The next 17 T cell receptor beta chains were all read from a single sample in a study of shared clonotypes between healthy human individuals. Clones were read by immunoSEQ multiplex PCR, and TCRdb kept only the in-frame ones, dropping some. The sample records some 1,400,000 clones, around 97% being singletons. The sequenced sample was naive CD4+ T cells sorted from blood. Stated subset: CD45RA+ positively selected. The receptors shown here come from a man aged 25 to 45 in good health.

This clone turned up a few times. This sequence joins TRBV30 and TRBJ1-1; TRBD1 is a possible D gene (5 bases). Germline lookup yields CDR1 GTSNPN and CDR2 SVGIG (reference sequence). Trimming removed 0 bases from V and 11 bases from J, with 10 bases in between. The length of the CDR3 is 11 residues. The DNA of the CDR3 is TGTGCCTGGAGTGTACTCTGGGGGGCTTTCTTT. Protein product: CAWSVLWGAFF.

The chain has TRBV28 and TRBJ2-7; the D gene is possibly TRBD1 (5 bases). Germline assignment: CDR1 MDHEN and CDR2 SYDVKM. Deletions cut 4 bases from V and 2 bases from J, with 15 bases between. The CDR3 contains 15 residues. CDR3 in amino acids: CASSSRTRSAYEQYF. CDR3 DNA sequence: TGTGCCAGCAGTTCCAGGACAAGAAGCGCCTACGAGCAGTACTTC.

The V call is TRBV27, the J call TRBJ1-2, with a weak D call TRBD1 (6 bases). Trimming removed 6 bases from V and 4 bases from J, with 15 bases in between. This CDR3 contains 14 residues. CDR1 is MNHEY and CDR2 is SMNVEV in the germline V gene (reference sequence). This CDR3 reads CASSYDRLAYGYTF. The CDR3 nucleotides read TGTGCCAGCAGCTATGACAGGTTGGCCTATGGCTACACCTTC.

This clone was detected only once. The rearrangement uses TRBV10-3 and TRBJ2-7; D is perhaps TRBD1 or TRBD2 (5 bases each). The CDR3 extends over 15 amino acids. Trimming shortened V by 7 bases and J by 0 bases, and 16 bases separated the two germline ends. Germline CDR1 reads ENHRY; CDR2 reads SYGVKD. The CDR3 is CAITLEGNVSYEQYF. DNA for the CDR3: TGTGCCATCACCCTAGAGGGGAACGTCTCCTACGAGCAGTACTTC.

The V gene is TRBV18, the J gene TRBJ1-1; D possibly corresponds to TRBD1 (5 bases). The CDR3 length is 16 residues. Trimming took off 3 bases at V and 4 bases at J, with 18 bases between the two ends. The germline V gene encodes CDR1 KGHSH and CDR2 LQKENI. The CDR3 sequence: CASSPLLQGVLTEAFF. CDR3 sequence (DNA): TGTGCCAGCTCACCCCTGCTGCAAGGGGTTCTCACTGAAGCTTTCTTT. Complete variable domain (other parts from reference TRBV18 and TRBJ1-1): NAGVMQNPRHLVRRRGQEARLRCSPMKGHSHVYWYRQLPEEGLKFMVYLQKENIIDESGMPKERFSAEFPKEGPSILRIQQVVRGDSAAYFCASSPLLQGVLTEAFFGQGTRLTVV.

The V gene is TRBV5-6, the J gene TRBJ2-2; D is possibly TRBD1 or TRBD2 (6 bases each). The CDR3 contains 17 residues. Trimming shortened V by 0 bases and J by 4 bases, and 16 bases separated the two germline ends. CDR1 and CDR2 from the germline V gene are SGHDT and YYEEEE. CDR3 loop: CASSLAWGAPGTGELFF. DNA of the CDR3: TGTGCCAGCAGCTTGGCGTGGGGGGCTCCGGGCACCGGGGAGCTGTTTTTT.

Only a few counts were recorded for this clone. The chain recombines TRBV15 with TRBJ1-5; D is unresolved. The germline CDR1 and CDR2 sequences are LNHNV and YYDKDF (reference sequence). CDR3 length equals 14 residues. V dropped 0 bases and J dropped 4 bases, with 7 bases sitting between them. The CDR3 sequence is CATSRDRRNQPQHF. CDR3 in DNA: TGTGCCACCAGCAGAGATCGTCGAAATCAGCCCCAGCATTTT.

This sequence joins TRBV7-9 and TRBJ1-2, with 7 bases fitting TRBD1. The ends lost 1 base at V and 4 bases at J; junction bases unmatched: 3. The CDR3 spans 14 residues. Looked up from germline, CDR1 is SEHNR and CDR2 is FQNEAQ (reference sequence). The CDR3 sequence: CASSLEGQSYGYTF. The CDR3 coding sequence is TGTGCCAGCAGCTTAGAGGGACAGAGCTATGGCTACACCTTC.

The chain is built from TRBV25-1 and TRBJ2-1; 7 bases map to TRBD2. CDR1 and CDR2 from the germline V gene are MGHDK and SYGVNS. The CDR3 consists of 14 residues. V lost 1 base to trimming and J lost 5 bases; unmatched junction nucleotides: 2. DNA for the CDR3: TGTGCCAGCAGTGAATGGGGGGGGAACAATGAGCAGTTCTTC. It is translated as CASSEWGGNNEQFF. Combining the CDR3 with reference TRBV25-1 and TRBJ2-1 gives the whole variable domain EADIYQTPRYLVIGTGKKITLECSQTMGHDKMYWYQQDPGMELHLIHYSYGVNSTEKGDLSSESTVSRIRTEHFPLTLESARPSHTSQYLCASSEWGGNNEQFFGPGTRLTVL.

This chain connects TRBV29-1 to TRBJ2-3, with D perhaps TRBD2 (5 bases). The CDR3 length is 11 residues. The V and J ends lost 7 bases and 6 bases respectively, with 11 bases between them. Germline V CDR1 and CDR2: SQVTM, ANQGSEA. The CDR3 nucleotides read TGCAGCGGAAAGGAGGCGGATACGCAGTATTTT. Its translation: CSGKEADTQYF.

The genes are TRBV30 and TRBJ2-3, with 9 bases aligning to TRBD2. Germline V gene sequence: CDR1 GTSNPN, CDR2 SVGIG (reference sequence). The V segment lost 1 base and the J segment 1 base; nucleotides outside the gene matches: 0. The CDR3 sequence is 14 residues long. CDR3 protein: CAWSGTSGTDTQYF. CDR3 sequence (DNA): TGTGCCTGGAGTGGGACTAGCGGCACAGATACGCAGTATTTT.

The rearrangement uses TRBV5-4 and TRBJ2-2, with 10 bases lining up with TRBD2. V shed 4 bases and J 4 bases; nucleotides not matched to a gene: 7. This CDR3 has 16 amino acids. From germline, CDR1 is SGHNT and CDR2 YYREEE (reference sequence). CDR3 DNA sequence: TGTGCCAGCAGCCTCCCGGGACTAGCGTCCACCGGGGAGCTGTTTTTT. This codes for CASSLPGLASTGELFF.

The V call is TRBV7-9, the J call TRBJ2-7; 11 nucleotides align to TRBD2. The CDR3 is 14 amino acids. The germline gives CDR1 SEHNR, CDR2 FQNEAQ (reference sequence). Unmatched junction bases numbered 6, after V lost 8 bases and J lost 3 bases. CDR3 nucleotide sequence: TGTGCCAGCCTGGATACTAGCGGGGGCTACGAGCAGTACTTC. Translating gives CASLDTSGGYEQYF.

The chain is built from TRBV11-2 and TRBJ2-5; unclear D gene. The CDR3 length is 14 residues. V lost 1 base and J lost 7, with 13 bases in between. CDR1 and CDR2 from the germline V gene are SGHAT and FQNNGV. This chain's CDR3 is CASSLVFREGTQYF. CDR3 DNA: TGTGCCAGCAGCTTAGTGTTCCGAGAAGGGACCCAGTACTTC.

CDR3 in amino acids: CAISERAGGISGELFF. CDR3 bases: TGTGCCATCAGTGAGCGAGCGGGAGGAATTTCCGGGGAGCTGTTTTTT. This chain connects TRBV10-3 to TRBJ2-2, with 9 bases that match TRBD2. V dropped 2 bases and J dropped 6; count of bases not matched to a gene: 7. From germline, CDR1 is ENHRY and CDR2 SYGVKD. This CDR3 is 16 amino acids long.

The count of this clone is one. This sequence joins TRBV6-1 and TRBJ2-1; 8 bases are shared with TRBD2. Germline values: CDR1 MNHNS, CDR2 SASEGT. The V gene end was trimmed by 0 bases and the J gene end by 7 bases; junction bases not matched to a gene: 5. This CDR3 comprises 15 residues. The CDR3 DNA follows: TGTGCCAGCAGTGAAGCTCTAGCGGGCAGGAATGAGCAGTTCTTC. This sequence encodes CASSEALAGRNEQFF.

The chain uses TRBV5-6 and TRBJ2-1; the match to TRBD2 covers 8 bases. The junction had 12 bases not matched to a gene; V was cut back by 1 base and J by 9 bases. Germline CDR1 SGHDT, CDR2 YYEEEE. The CDR3 runs to 16 residues. The CDR3, as DNA: TGTGCCAGCAGCTTGTACGCGCTAGCGGGTCAGACTGAGCAGTTCTTC. Translation gives CASSLYALAGQTEQFF.